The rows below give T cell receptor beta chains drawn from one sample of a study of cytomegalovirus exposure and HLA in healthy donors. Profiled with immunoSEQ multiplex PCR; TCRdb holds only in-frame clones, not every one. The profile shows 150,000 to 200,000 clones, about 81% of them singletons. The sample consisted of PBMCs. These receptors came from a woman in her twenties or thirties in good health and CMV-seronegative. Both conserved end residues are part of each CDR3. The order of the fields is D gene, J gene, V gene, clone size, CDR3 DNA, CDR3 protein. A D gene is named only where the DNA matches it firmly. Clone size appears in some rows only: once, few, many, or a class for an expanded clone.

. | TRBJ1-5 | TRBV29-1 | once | TGCAGCGTTGTAGGAATGGCAGGGGGCAATCAGCCCCAGCATTTT | CSVVGMAGGNQPQHF
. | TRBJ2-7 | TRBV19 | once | TGTGCCAGTAGTAGGCAGGGTTCCTACGAGCAGTACTTC | CASSRQGSYEQYF
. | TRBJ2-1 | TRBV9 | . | TGTGCCAGCAGCGTAGTCTTCGGCGGTGAGCAGTTCTTC | CASSVVFGGEQFF
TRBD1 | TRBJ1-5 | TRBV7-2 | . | TGTGCCAGCAGTCCGGGACAGGGGAATTATCAGCCCCAGCATTTT | CASSPGQGNYQPQHF
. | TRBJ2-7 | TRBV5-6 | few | TGTGCCAGCTCTCAAGCGGTCGAGCAGTACTTC | CASSQAVEQYF
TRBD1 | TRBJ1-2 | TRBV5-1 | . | TGCGCCAGCAGCTTTGACAGGGGGCTGGATGGCTACACCTTC | CASSFDRGLDGYTF
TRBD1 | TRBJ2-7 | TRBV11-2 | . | TGTGCCAGCAGCTTCCGGGACAGGGGGCTCTCACTAAATGGGGAGCAGTACTTC | CASSFRDRGLSLNGEQYF
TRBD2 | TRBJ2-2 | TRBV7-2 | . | TGTGCCAGCAGTAAAAGCGGGGGTCTGGCCGGGGAGCTGTTTTTT | CASSKSGGLAGELFF
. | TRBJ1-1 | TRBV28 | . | TGTGCCAGCAGGCCTCCCTCGGGGGAACCCACTGAAGCTTTCTTT | CASRPPSGEPTEAFF
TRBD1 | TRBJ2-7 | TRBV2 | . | TGTGCCAGCAGTGAAGCGGCAGGGGGCGCATCCCTCTACGAGCAGTACTTC | CASSEAAGGASLYEQYF
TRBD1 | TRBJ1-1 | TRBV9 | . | TGTGCCAGCAGCGTCGGACAGGGTATTGCGAACACTGAAGCTTTCTTT | CASSVGQGIANTEAFF
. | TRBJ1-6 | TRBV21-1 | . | TGTGCCAGCAGCAGCATGGGGACAGCCTCACCCCTCCACTTT | CASSSMGTASPLHF
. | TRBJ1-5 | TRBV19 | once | TGTGCCAGTAGCCTGGGGGGGCTTGGGCATCAGCCCCAGCATTTT | CASSLGGLGHQPQHF
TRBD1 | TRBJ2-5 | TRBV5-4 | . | TGTGCCAGCAGCTGGGGCCCCGGGACAGGGACAGAGACCCAGTACTTC | CASSWGPGTGTETQYF
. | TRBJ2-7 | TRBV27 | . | TGTGCCAGCAGTCTCAGACAGGTTTCCTACGAGCAGTACTTC | CASSLRQVSYEQYF
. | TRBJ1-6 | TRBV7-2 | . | TGTGCCAGCAGCTTAGGGGCAGCCACTAATTCACCCCTCCACTTT | CASSLGAATNSPLHF
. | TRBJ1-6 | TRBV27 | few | TGTGCCAGCAGGAACCATGAGGGAGCCAATTCACCCCTCCACTTT | CASRNHEGANSPLHF
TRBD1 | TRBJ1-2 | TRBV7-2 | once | TGTGCCAGCAGCGCCCGTTCGACAGGGAGAGAATTGAACTATGGCTACACCTTC | CASSARSTGRELNYGYTF
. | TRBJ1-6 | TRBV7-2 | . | TGTGCCAGCAGCTTCGAGGGGACTAGCTTCTCCCCCCTCCACTTT | CASSFEGTSFSPLHF
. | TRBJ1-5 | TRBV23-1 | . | TGCGCCAGCAGTTACTTCGAGAGGTTCCCCAATCAGCCCCAGCATTTT | CASSYFERFPNQPQHF
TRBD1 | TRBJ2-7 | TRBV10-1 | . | TGCGCCAGCAGTGAGCAAACAGGGGCAAGGCAGTACTTC | CASSEQTGARQYF
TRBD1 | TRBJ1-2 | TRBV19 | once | TGTGCCAGTAGTATTGACAGGGGCTTCGGCTACACCTTC | CASSIDRGFGYTF
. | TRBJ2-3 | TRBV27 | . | TGTGCCAGCAGTTTCGGGAGTAGGGGCAGGCCCGGGGAAGATACGCAGTATTTT | CASSFGSRGRPGEDTQYF
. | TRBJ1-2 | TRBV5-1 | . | TGCGCCAGCAGCTTAACAAACTATGGCTACACCTTC | CASSLTNYGYTF
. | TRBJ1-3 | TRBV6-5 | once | TGTGCCAGCAGCGGTTCTGGAAACACCATATATTTT | CASSGSGNTIYF
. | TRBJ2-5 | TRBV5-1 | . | TGCGCCAGCAGCTTGGGCCCTGACGGAGTACTTCGGGAGACCCAGTACTTC | CASSLGPDGVLRETQYF
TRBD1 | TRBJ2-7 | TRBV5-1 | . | TGCGCCAGCACTCCCGGGACAGGGCCGGGCGGGCAGTACTTC | CASTPGTGPGGQYF
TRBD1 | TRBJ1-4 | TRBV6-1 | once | TGTGCCAGCAGATCGGACAGGGGAGGGAAACTGTTTTTT | CASRSDRGGKLFF
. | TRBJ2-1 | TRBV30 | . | TGTGCCTGGAGTTTGCTACGGAATGAGCAGTTCTTC | CAWSLLRNEQFF
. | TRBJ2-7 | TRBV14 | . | TGTGCCAGCAGCCCAACCCCACGGCATGGGGGGAGGTACGAGCAGTACTTC | CASSPTPRHGGRYEQYF
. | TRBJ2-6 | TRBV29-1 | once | TGCAGCGCCCCGACAGGCTCTTCCCTCTCTGGGGCCAACGTCCTGACTTTC | CSAPTGSSLSGANVLTF
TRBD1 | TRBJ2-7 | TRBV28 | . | TGTGCCAGCAGCCGCGGGACAGGGGGGTACGAGCAGTACTTC | CASSRGTGGYEQYF
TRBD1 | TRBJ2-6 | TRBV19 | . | TGTGCCAGTAGTCCGGGACAGGGGACTGGGGCCAACGTCCTGACTTTC | CASSPGQGTGANVLTF
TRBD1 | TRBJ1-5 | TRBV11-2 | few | TGTGCCAGCAGCTTAGGGACAGGGGTGAGAGGCCAGCCCCAGCATTTT | CASSLGTGVRGQPQHF
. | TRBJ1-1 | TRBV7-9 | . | TGTGCCAGCAGCTTAGCCCCCCGGACGGGCCGAGGGACTGAAGCTTTCTTT | CASSLAPRTGRGTEAFF
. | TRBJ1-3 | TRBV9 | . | TGTGCCAGCAGCGTAGCGCCCGGGGATGGAAACACCATATATTTT | CASSVAPGDGNTIYF
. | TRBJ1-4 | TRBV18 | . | TGTGCCAGCTCACCTAGTCAACCCCCTAATGAAAAACTGTTTTTT | CASSPSQPPNEKLFF
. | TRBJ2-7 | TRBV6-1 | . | TGTGCCAGCAGTGAAAGATGGCAGGGCCCCGAGCAGTACTTC | CASSERWQGPEQYF
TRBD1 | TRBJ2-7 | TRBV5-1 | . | TGCGCCAGCAGCATACAGGGGTTTGTAGACGAGCAGTACTTC | CASSIQGFVDEQYF
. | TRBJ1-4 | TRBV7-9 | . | TGTGCCAGCAGCTTCGCAGGGAGGGAAAAACTGTTTTTT | CASSFAGREKLFF
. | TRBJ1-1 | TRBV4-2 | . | TGTGCCAGCAGCCAAGATGCTTCGACACCGAACACTGAAGCTTTCTTT | CASSQDASTPNTEAFF